This passage covers 24 T cell receptor beta chains from one sample sequenced in a study of sequential checkpoint blockade in melanoma. Treatment in this sample: randomized to nivolumab then ipilimumab (arm A) or the reverse (arm B). Profiled with immunoSEQ multiplex PCR; TCRdb holds only in-frame clones, not every one. This repertoire shows roughly 4,000 clones, approximately 25% found once; its top ten account for over 20%. This specimen was tumor tissue (inferred from file names), taken from a patient given nivolumab and ipilimumab in sequence. Receptors were obtained from a human donor with melanoma.

This clone was observed a few times. J is TRBJ2-2 and V is TRBV6-8; 9 bases match TRBD2. This CDR3 has 13 amino acids. Germline CDR1 and CDR2: MNHGY and SAAAGT. V was pared by 8 bases and J by 7 bases, with 5 bases of the junction left unmatched. CDR3 bases: TGTGCCAGCGGCGGGACTAGCCTCGGGGAGCTGTTTTTT. Translated: CASGGTSLGELFF.

This clone was found a few times. This chain connects TRBV4-1 to TRBJ2-7, with D perhaps assigned TRBD1 or TRBD2 (5 bases each). Germline lookup yields CDR1 MGHRA and CDR2 YSYEKL. Trimming cost V 5 bases and J 3 bases, with 11 bases left between them. The CDR3 runs to 13 residues. The CDR3 DNA follows: TGCGCCAGCAGCAAAAAGAGGGGCTACGAGCAGTACTTC. Translated: CASSKKRGYEQYF.

This clone is deemed medium-sized. This sequence joins TRBV11-3 and TRBJ2-1; the match to TRBD1 covers 9 bases. The germline gives CDR1 SGHNT, CDR2 YENEEA. The CDR3 spans 17 residues. Trimming at V came to 3 bases and at J to 6 bases, leaving 12 bases not matched to a gene. CDR3 coding DNA: TGTGCCAGCAGCTTGAAAGTCACCGGGACAGGGTTCAATGAGCAGTTCTTC. Translated: CASSLKVTGTGFNEQFF.

In this sample, this clone turned up a few times. The rearrangement joins TRBV9 to TRBJ2-6; tentatively, D is TRBD2 (6 bases). V was pared by 7 bases and J by 2 bases, with 10 bases between. This CDR3 region has 14 residues. Germline-derived CDR1 and CDR2 are SGDLS and YYNGEE. CDR3 DNA: TGTGCCAGCCTTAGGGAGGCTGGGGCCAACGTCCTGACTTTC. Translating gives CASLREAGANVLTF.

The genes are TRBV28 and TRBJ2-6, with D perhaps TRBD2 (7 bases). The ends were cut back, 2 bases at V and 10 bases at J, with 15 bases in the middle. Germline V gives CDR1 MDHEN, CDR2 SYDVKM. This CDR3 spans 15 amino acids. Written as DNA, the CDR3 is TGTGCCAGCAGTTTAAAGATTAGGGGGGGTAACGTCCTGACTTTC. This gives the protein CASSLKIRGGNVLTF.

The genes are TRBV14 and TRBJ2-7, with 10 bases aligning to TRBD1. Germline V gene sequence: CDR1 SGHDN, CDR2 FVKESK. With 3 bases clipped from V and 6 bases from J, the junction kept 2 bases outside the gene matches. This CDR3 comprises 13 residues. The CDR3 DNA is TGTGCCAGCAGCCACCGGGACAGGGGCGAGCAGTACTTC. Its translation: CASSHRDRGEQYF. The full variable domain, with the rest looked up from reference TRBV14 and TRBJ2-7, is EAGVTQFPSHSVIEKGQTVTLRCDPISGHDNLYWYRRVMGKEIKFLLHFVKESKQDESGMPNNRFLAERTGGTYSTLKVQPAELEDSGVYFCASSHRDRGEQYFGPGTRLTVT.

This clone was detected only a few times. This chain uses TRBV7-1 with TRBJ1-3, with 9 nucleotides matching TRBD1. TRBV7-1 is an ORF, with its function uncertain. V gave up 5 bases and J gave up 2 bases; unmatched junction bases: 4. This CDR3 comprises 15 residues. The CDR3 DNA reads as TGTGCCAGCAGCGGGGACAGGGCGGCTGGAAACACCATATATTTT. This gives the protein CASSGDRAAGNTIYF.

Judged by abundance, this clone is medium-sized. V and J are TRBV11-3 and TRBJ2-2, with 13 bases that match TRBD2. Germline loops: CDR1 SGHNT, CDR2 YENEEA. J gave up 3 bases and V 1 base, and 2 bases lay outside the gene matches. The CDR3 runs 17 residues. The CDR3 DNA reads TGTGCCAGCAGCTTAGGACTAGCGGGAGGTCACACCGGGGAGCTGTTTTTT. Encoded protein: CASSLGLAGGHTGELFF.

This rearrangement joins TRBV19 to TRBJ2-2; no definite D call. CDR3 size: 14 residues. Germline CDR1 LNHDA, CDR2 SQIVND (reference sequence). Trimming left V 3 bases short and J 6 bases short, with 11 bases between. CDR3 coding DNA: TGTGCCAGTAGTATGGTCTGGGGTTCCGGGGAGCTGTTTTTT. Protein sequence: CASSMVWGSGELFF.

The chain carries TRBV14 and TRBJ1-1; 8 nucleotides align to TRBD1. Trimming at V came to 3 bases and at J to 1 base, leaving 1 base not matched to a gene. CDR1 and CDR2 (germline): SGHDN, FVKESK. The CDR3 is 14 amino acids. CDR3 loop: CASSHQGANTEAFF. DNA of the CDR3: TGTGCCAGCAGCCACCAGGGGGCGAACACTGAAGCTTTCTTT.

This clone was found many times. Here the CDR3 reads CASSFRQGRGSYEQYF. The CDR3 nucleotides are TGTGCCAGCAGCTTCCGACAGGGGAGGGGGTCCTACGAGCAGTACTTC. The rearrangement uses TRBV11-3 and TRBJ2-7; TRBD1 is a possible D gene (8 bases). The V and J ends lost 3 bases and 1 base respectively, with 16 bases between them. The CDR3 is 16 amino acids. Germline V gene data show CDR1 as SGHNT and CDR2 as YENEEA. The entire variable domain, with the rest obtained from reference TRBV11-3 and TRBJ2-7, is as follows: EAGVVQSPRYKIIEKKQPVAFWCNPISGHNTLYWYLQNLGQGPELLIRYENEEAVDDSQLPKDRFSAERLKGVDSTLKIQPAELGDSAVYLCASSFRQGRGSYEQYFGPGTRLTVT.

The chain recombines TRBV15 with TRBJ2-7; the D is unclear. CDR3 length: 15 residues. The germline V gene has CDR1 LNHNV and CDR2 YYDKDF (reference sequence). V was pared by 0 bases and J by 4 bases, with 13 bases between. The CDR3 DNA sequence: TGTGCCACCAGCAGAGAAGCTGGACGGTCTTACGAGCAGTACTTC. Its translation is CATSREAGRSYEQYF.

The chain is built from TRBV19 and TRBJ1-2; 10 bases match TRBD1. The CDR3 has 15 residues. The ends lost 7 bases at V and 2 bases at J; junction bases unmatched: 7. Germline V lookup: CDR1 LNHDA, CDR2 SQIVND (reference sequence). The CDR3 loop reads CASTRRQGANYGYTF. The DNA for the CDR3 is TGTGCCAGTACTCGACGACAGGGGGCAAACTATGGCTACACCTTC.

The chain combines TRBV30 with TRBJ2-3, with a weak D call TRBD2 (5 bases). Trimming removed 0 bases at V and 0 bases at J, with 13 bases between. The CDR3 runs 16 residues. Germline CDR1 reads GTSNPN; CDR2 reads SVGIG (reference sequence). The CDR3 loop reads CAWSVGLAKSTDTQYF. For the CDR3, the DNA is TGTGCCTGGAGTGTAGGGCTAGCAAAGAGCACAGATACGCAGTATTTT.

The chain uses TRBV29-1 and TRBJ1-2; 7 bases map to TRBD1. The germline V gene encodes CDR1 SQVTM and CDR2 ANQGSEA. Trimming cost V 5 bases and J 5 bases; bases outside gene matches: 11. The CDR3 spans 14 residues. The CDR3 spells CSVYGTGESYGYTF. CDR3 nucleotide sequence: TGCAGCGTTTACGGTACAGGGGAGTCGTATGGCTACACCTTC.

This clone was picked up a small number of times. This chain links TRBV30 with TRBJ1-3; D is ambiguous. Trimming took off 3 bases at V and 4 bases at J, with 13 bases between the two ends. Looked up from germline, CDR1 is GTSNPN and CDR2 is SVGIG (reference sequence). The CDR3 has 14 amino acids. As DNA, the CDR3 is TGTGCCTGGAGCCAATGGACCGGGGGAAACACCATATATTTT. This sequence encodes CAWSQWTGGNTIYF.

The V gene is TRBV15, the J gene TRBJ2-3, with 11 bases that match TRBD2. The J segment lost 5 bases and the V segment lost 5 bases, leaving 9 bases of the junction unmatched. The CDR3 spans 16 residues. Germline CDR1 and CDR2: LNHNV and YYDKDF (reference sequence). As DNA, the CDR3 is TGTGCCACCAGCCGAGTAGCGGGAGGGCTGGGAGATACGCAGTATTTT. It translates to CATSRVAGGLGDTQYF.

This clone was counted many times. The chain has TRBV11-3 and TRBJ2-1, with D maybe TRBD2 (5 bases). Germline V gene sequence: CDR1 SGHNT, CDR2 YENEEA. This CDR3 region has 15 residues. The ends were cut back, 5 bases at V and 4 bases at J, with 15 bases in the middle. In nucleotides, the CDR3 is TGTGCCAGCAGCCCTCTACTAGACGATTACAATGAGCAGTTCTTC. Translated: CASSPLLDDYNEQFF.

In its sample, this clone was seen a few times. V and J are TRBV23-1 and TRBJ1-5; D gene uncertain. TRBV23-1 has ORF status, its function being uncertain. This CDR3 region has 17 residues. Trimming removed 3 bases at V and 0 bases at J, with 15 bases between. In DNA form, the CDR3 reads TGCGCCAGCAGTCACGACCCCGACCTTTATAGCAATCAGCCCCAGCATTTT. Its translation is CASSHDPDLYSNQPQHF.

This clone is labeled medium-sized. The chain is built from TRBV11-3 and TRBJ1-1; a possible D gene is TRBD1 (5 bases). V lost 7 bases, J lost 1 base, and 19 bases lay in between. CDR3 size: 16 residues. The germline CDR1 and CDR2 sequences are SGHNT and YENEEA. In DNA, the CDR3 is TGTGCCAGCACCCTCGGGGGGGGGTACGCGAACACTGAAGCTTTCTTT. Residues: CASTLGGGYANTEAFF.

This clone was found a few times. CDR3 DNA: TGCGCCAGCAGCTTGAATCCAGATAACACTGAAGCTTTCTTT. Protein product: CASSLNPDNTEAFF. The rearrangement joins TRBV5-1 to TRBJ1-1; no definite D call. With 1 base removed from V and 2 bases from J, the gap between germline ends came to 9 bases. CDR1 and CDR2 from the germline V gene are SGHRS and YFSETQ. The CDR3 runs 14 residues.

This clone was seen only once. V gene TRBV5-1 combines with J gene TRBJ1-6; TRBD1 agrees at 7 bases. The length of the CDR3 is 17 residues. Trimming took 2 bases from V and 7 from J; bases not matched to a gene: 12. Germline CDR1 SGHRS, CDR2 YFSETQ. The CDR3 coding sequence is TGCGCCAGCAGCTTCAGCGGACAGGTTGGCTCGAATTCACCCCTCCACTTT. It specifies CASSFSGQVGSNSPLHF.

This clone was observed at least ten times. The gene calls are TRBV11-3 and TRBJ1-1; 7 nucleotides match TRBD1. With V trimmed by 2 bases and J by 4 bases, 7 bases remained unmatched. Looked up from germline, CDR1 is SGHNT and CDR2 is YENEEA. The CDR3 length is 15 residues. This chain's CDR3 is CASSLSRDSPTEAFF. DNA for the CDR3: TGTGCCAGCAGCTTATCTCGGGACAGTCCCACTGAAGCTTTCTTT.

The chain links TRBV18 to TRBJ1-5; D is perhaps TRBD1 (6 bases). With 6 bases removed from V and 5 bases from J, the gap between germline ends came to 14 bases. CDR1 KGHSH and CDR2 LQKENI come from the germline V gene. This CDR3 is 14 amino acids long. The CDR3 reads CASSPGPGDQPQHF. The CDR3 nucleotides are TGTGCCAGCTCCCCCGGGCCAGGGGATCAGCCCCAGCATTTT.